This T cell receptor beta chain emerged from a study of a mutant IDH1 vaccine in newly diagnosed glioma. Turning to the study itself: Previous treatment comprised radiotherapy, temozolomide, or both, mostly both.

Worth noting for this clone: The antigen is unknown.

Only in-frame clones appear in the TCRdb table, and some are missing; sequencing was by immunoSEQ multiplex PCR. This sample carries around 80,000 clones, more than 70% of them seen once, and the ten largest clones take 0.7% to 0.95%. Time point: week 23, last vaccination. Every single dose of the vaccine, 300 ug of mutant IDH1 20-mer peptide, came with topical imiquimod. The sample was PBMCs, taken from a glioma patient whose treatment included an IDH1 peptide vaccine. The receptor's source is a woman between 50 and 59 years old with glioma.

CDR3 DNA sequence: TGTGCCAGCAGTTACTCGGTTACGGCTAGCTCCTACGAGCAGTACTTC. Translated, it gives CASSYSVTASSYEQYF. This chain joins TRBV6-5 and TRBJ2-7, with D uncertain. From germline, CDR1 is MNHEY and CDR2 SVGAGI. The CDR3 contains 16 residues. The V end was cut by 0 bases, the J end by 0 bases, with 12 bases between.